This T cell receptor beta chain was identified during a study of T cell changes during pregnancy in multiple sclerosis. Clones were sequenced by immunoSEQ multiplex PCR, and TCRdb holds only the in-frame ones, with some missing. Of some 47,000 clones listed, 80% to 90% were seen once; the top ten hold 7% to 10%. The CDR3 consists of 14 residues. Deletions cut 6 bases from V and 3 bases from J, with 14 bases between. CDR1 MNHNY and CDR2 SVGAGI come from the germline V gene (reference sequence). The rearrangement links TRBV6-6 to TRBJ1-1; D is perhaps TRBD1 (6 bases). The input for sequencing was CD8+ T cells from peripheral blood mononuclear cells, taken in the second trimester of pregnancy. This sequence was found in a female donor with multiple sclerosis, enrolled in a pregnancy study. This chain's CDR3 is CASSLGGGDTEAFF. The CDR3 bases are TGTGCCAGCAGCCTGGGAGGGGGGGACACTGAAGCTTTCTTT.